The 5 T cell receptor beta chains below all came from one sample that was sequenced in a study of T cell responses to AZD1222 COVID-19 vaccine. The data were produced by immunoSEQ multiplex PCR, yet TCRdb's version contains in-frame clones alone and is incomplete. Of 100,000 to 150,000 clones listed, over 75% are singletons. Sample: peripheral blood, taken on day 0 of AZD1222 vaccination. Source of these receptors: an adult in good health.

This clone came up once. The J gene is TRBJ2-2, the V gene TRBV28; 9 bases agree with TRBD1. Germline loops: CDR1 MDHEN, CDR2 SYDVKM. Losses at the gene ends were 7 bases for V and 6 bases for J; bases not matched to a gene: 6. The CDR3 has 14 residues. The CDR3 DNA is TGTGCCAGCACTAAGGGACAGGGTGCCGGGGAGCTGTTTTTT. Its translation: CASTKGQGAGELFF. Together with reference TRBV28 and TRBJ2-2, the CDR3 gives the full variable domain: DVKVTQSSRYLVKRTGEKVFLECVQDMDHENMFWYRQDPGLGLRLIYFSYDVKMKEKGDIPEGYSVSREKKERFSLILESASTNQTSMYLCASTKGQGAGELFFGEGSRLTVL.

The rearrangement links TRBV6-2 or TRBV6-3 to TRBJ1-2, with D maybe TRBD1 (6 bases). V shed 0 bases and J shed 8 bases, with 16 bases lying between them. From germline, CDR1 is MNHEY and CDR2 SVGEGT. This CDR3 region has 15 residues. The CDR3 is CASSYSTGRGRGYTF. The CDR3 nucleotides are TGTGCCAGCAGTTACTCTACAGGGCGGGGTCGAGGCTACACCTTC.

This chain links TRBV5-1 with TRBJ1-3, with D possibly TRBD1 on 5 matching bases. Deletions cut 4 bases from V and 1 base from J, with 12 bases between. The CDR3 loop spans 15 amino acids. Germline CDR1 reads SGHRS; CDR2 reads YFSETQ. The CDR3 nucleotides read TGCGCCAGCAGCGCGGGGACGGCGTCTGGAAACACCATATATTTT. Translated: CASSAGTASGNTIYF.

The DNA of the CDR3 is TGCGCCAGCAGCTTGGTCGACACCGGGGAGCTGTTTTTT. This sequence encodes CASSLVDTGELFF. This rearrangement joins TRBV5-1 to TRBJ2-2; D unclear. CDR3 length equals 13 residues. The germline V gene has CDR1 SGHRS and CDR2 YFSETQ. V lost 0 bases to trimming and J lost 3 bases, with 3 bases between them.

The rearrangement joins TRBV5-1 to TRBJ2-1; D possibly corresponds to TRBD1 (6 bases). There are 17 residues in the CDR3. CDR1 and CDR2 from the germline V gene are SGHRS and YFSETQ. V was cut by 0 bases and J by 2 bases, with 15 bases left in between. The CDR3 sequence: CASSLGAWGPAYNEQFF. For the CDR3, the DNA is TGCGCCAGCAGCTTGGGCGCATGGGGGCCCGCCTACAATGAGCAGTTCTTC.